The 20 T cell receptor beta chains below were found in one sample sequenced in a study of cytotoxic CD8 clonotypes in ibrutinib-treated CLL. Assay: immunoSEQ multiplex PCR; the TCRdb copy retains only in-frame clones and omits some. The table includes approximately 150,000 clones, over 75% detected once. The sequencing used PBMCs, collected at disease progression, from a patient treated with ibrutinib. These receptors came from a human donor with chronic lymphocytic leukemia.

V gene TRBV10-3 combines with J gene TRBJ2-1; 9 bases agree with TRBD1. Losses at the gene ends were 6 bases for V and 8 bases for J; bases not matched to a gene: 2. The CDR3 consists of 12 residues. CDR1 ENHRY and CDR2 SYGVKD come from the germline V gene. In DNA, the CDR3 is TGTGCCATCAGGAGGACAGGGGATGAGCAGTTCTTC. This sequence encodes CAIRRTGDEQFF.

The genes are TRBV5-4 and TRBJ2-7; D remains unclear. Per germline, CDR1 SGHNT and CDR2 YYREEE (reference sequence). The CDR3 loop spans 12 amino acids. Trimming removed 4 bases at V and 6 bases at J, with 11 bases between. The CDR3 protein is CASSGDRAEQYF. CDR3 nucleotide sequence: TGTGCCAGCAGCGGCGACCGGGCCGAGCAGTACTTC.

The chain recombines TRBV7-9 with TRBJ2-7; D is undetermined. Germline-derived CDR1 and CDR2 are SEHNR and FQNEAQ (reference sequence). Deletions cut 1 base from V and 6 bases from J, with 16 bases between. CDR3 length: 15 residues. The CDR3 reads CASSLDPRLGGEQYF. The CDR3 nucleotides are TGTGCCAGCAGCTTAGACCCGCGCCTTGGCGGCGAGCAGTACTTC.

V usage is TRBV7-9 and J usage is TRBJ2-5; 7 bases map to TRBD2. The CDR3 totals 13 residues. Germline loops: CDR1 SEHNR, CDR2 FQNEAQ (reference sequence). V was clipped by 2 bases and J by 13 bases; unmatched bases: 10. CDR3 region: CASSLSLAEHRYF. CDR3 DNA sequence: TGTGCCAGCAGCTTATCTCTAGCGGAGCATCGGTACTTC. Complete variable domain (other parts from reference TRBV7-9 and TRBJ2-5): DTGVSQNPRHKITKRGQNVTFRCDPISEHNRLYWYRQTLGQGPEFLTYFQNEAQLEKSRLLSDRFSAERPKGSFSTLEIQRTEQGDSAMYLCASSLSLAEHRYFGPGTRLLVL.

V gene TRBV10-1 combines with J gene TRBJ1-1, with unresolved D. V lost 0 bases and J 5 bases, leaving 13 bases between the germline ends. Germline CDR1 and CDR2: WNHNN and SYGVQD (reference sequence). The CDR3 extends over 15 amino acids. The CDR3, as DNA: TGCGCCAGCAGTGAGTCGTTAATGGGGAGGACTGAAGCTTTCTTT. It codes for CASSESLMGRTEAFF.

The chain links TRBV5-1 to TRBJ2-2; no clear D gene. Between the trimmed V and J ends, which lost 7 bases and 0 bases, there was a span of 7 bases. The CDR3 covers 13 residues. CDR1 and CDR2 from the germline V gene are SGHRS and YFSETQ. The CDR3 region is CASGYPNTGELFF. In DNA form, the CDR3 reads TGCGCCAGCGGCTACCCGAACACCGGGGAGCTGTTTTTT.

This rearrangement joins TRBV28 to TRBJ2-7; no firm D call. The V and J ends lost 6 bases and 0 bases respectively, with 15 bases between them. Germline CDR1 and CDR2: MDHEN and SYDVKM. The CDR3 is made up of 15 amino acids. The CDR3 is CASRPLGRSSYEQYF. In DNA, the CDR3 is TGTGCCAGCAGGCCCCTGGGCCGGAGCTCCTACGAGCAGTACTTC.

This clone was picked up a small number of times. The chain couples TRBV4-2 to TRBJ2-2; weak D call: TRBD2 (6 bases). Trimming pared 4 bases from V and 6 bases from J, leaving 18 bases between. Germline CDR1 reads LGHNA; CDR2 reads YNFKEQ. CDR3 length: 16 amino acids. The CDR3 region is CASSLSGGRFPGELFF. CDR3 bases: TGTGCCAGCAGCCTCTCCGGGGGTAGATTTCCCGGGGAGCTGTTTTTT.

The CDR3 sequence is CASSFSAVDTGELFF. The CDR3 nucleotides read TGTGCCAGCAGCTTCTCTGCCGTCGACACCGGGGAGCTGTTTTTT. The chain employs TRBV11-3 and TRBJ2-2; D is ambiguous. Trimming took off 3 bases at V and 3 bases at J, with 11 bases between the two ends. This CDR3 has 15 amino acids. Germline V lookup: CDR1 SGHNT, CDR2 YENEEA.

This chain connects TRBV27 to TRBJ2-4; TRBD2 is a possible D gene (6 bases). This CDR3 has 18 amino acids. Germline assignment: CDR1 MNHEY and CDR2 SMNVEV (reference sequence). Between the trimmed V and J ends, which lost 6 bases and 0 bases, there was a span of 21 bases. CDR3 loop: CASSQGTLAGRAKNIQYF. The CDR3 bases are TGTGCCAGCAGCCAAGGGACCCTAGCCGGGAGAGCCAAAAACATTCAGTACTTC.

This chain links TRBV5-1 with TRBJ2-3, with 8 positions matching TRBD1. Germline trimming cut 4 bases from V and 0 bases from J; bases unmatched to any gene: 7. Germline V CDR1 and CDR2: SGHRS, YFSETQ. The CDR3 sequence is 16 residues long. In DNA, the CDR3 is TGCGCCAGCAGCGTTACCGGGACAGGTAGCACAGATACGCAGTATTTT. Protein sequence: CASSVTGTGSTDTQYF. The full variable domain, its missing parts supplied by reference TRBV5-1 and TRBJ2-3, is KAGVTQTPRYLIKTRGQQVTLSCSPISGHRSVSWYQQTPGQGLQFLFEYFSETQRNKGNFPGRFSGRQFSNSRSEMNVSTLELGDSALYLCASSVTGTGSTDTQYFGPGTRLTVL.

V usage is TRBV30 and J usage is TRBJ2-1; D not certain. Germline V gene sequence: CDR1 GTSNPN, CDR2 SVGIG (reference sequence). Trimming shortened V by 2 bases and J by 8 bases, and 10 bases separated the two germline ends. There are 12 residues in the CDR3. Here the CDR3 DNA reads TGTGCCTGGAGTCGCGCGTTTGATGAGCAGTTCTTC. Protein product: CAWSRAFDEQFF. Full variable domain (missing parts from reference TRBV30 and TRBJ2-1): SQTIHQWPATLVQPVGSPLSLECTVEGTSNPNLYWYRQAAGRGLQLLFYSVGIGQISSEVPQNLSASRPQDRQFILSSKKLLLSDSGFYLCAWSRAFDEQFFGPGTRLTVL.

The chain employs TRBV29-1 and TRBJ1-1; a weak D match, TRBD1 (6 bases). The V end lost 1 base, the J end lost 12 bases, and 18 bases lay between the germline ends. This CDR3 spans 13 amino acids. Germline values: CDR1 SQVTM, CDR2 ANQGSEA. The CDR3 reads CSVEGPYDRNPFF. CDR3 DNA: TGCAGCGTTGAAGGGCCCTACGACAGGAATCCTTTCTTT.

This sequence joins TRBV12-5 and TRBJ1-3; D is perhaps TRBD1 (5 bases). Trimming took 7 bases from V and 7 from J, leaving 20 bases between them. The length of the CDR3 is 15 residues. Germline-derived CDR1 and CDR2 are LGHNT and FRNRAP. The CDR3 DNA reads TGTGCTAGTGCCCCGCCGGGACGGGACTACAACACCATATATTTT. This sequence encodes CASAPPGRDYNTIYF. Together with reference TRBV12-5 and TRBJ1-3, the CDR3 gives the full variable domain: DARVTQTPRHKVTEMGQEVTMRCQPILGHNTVFWYRQTMMQGLELLAYFRNRAPLDDSGMPKDRFSAEMPDATLATLKIQPSEPRDSAVYFCASAPPGRDYNTIYFGEGSWLTVV.

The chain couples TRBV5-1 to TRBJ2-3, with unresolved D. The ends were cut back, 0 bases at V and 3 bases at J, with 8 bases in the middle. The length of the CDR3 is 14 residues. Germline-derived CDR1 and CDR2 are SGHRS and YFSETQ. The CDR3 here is CASSLGRLTDTQYF. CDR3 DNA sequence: TGCGCCAGCAGCTTGGGACGATTGACAGATACGCAGTATTTT.

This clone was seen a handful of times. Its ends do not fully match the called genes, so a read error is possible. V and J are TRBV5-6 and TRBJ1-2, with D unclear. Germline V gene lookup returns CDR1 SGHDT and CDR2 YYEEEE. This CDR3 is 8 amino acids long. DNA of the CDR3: TGTGCCAGCAGCTTGAGGGTGTTC. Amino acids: CASSLRVF.

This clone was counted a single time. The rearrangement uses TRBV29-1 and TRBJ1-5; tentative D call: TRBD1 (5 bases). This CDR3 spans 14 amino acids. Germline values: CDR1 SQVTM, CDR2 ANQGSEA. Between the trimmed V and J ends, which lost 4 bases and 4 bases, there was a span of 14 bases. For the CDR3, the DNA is TGCAGCGTTGTGGGGGACGGCGAAAATCAGCCCCAGCATTTT. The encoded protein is CSVVGDGENQPQHF.

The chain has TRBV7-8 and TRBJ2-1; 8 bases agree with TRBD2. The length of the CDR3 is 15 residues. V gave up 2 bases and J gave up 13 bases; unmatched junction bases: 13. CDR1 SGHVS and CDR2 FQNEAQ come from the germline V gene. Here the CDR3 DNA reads TGTGCCAGCAGCTTAACCTATCTAGCGGGCGAGATTCAGTTCTTC. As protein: CASSLTYLAGEIQFF.

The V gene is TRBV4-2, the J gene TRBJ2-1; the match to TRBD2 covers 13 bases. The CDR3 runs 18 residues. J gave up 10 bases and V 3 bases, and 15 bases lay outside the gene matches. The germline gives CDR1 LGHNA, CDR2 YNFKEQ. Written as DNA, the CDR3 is TGTGCCAGCAGCCATGACCCCGTGAGGACTAGCGGGAGTTTCGAGCAGTTCTTC. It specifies CASSHDPVRTSGSFEQFF.

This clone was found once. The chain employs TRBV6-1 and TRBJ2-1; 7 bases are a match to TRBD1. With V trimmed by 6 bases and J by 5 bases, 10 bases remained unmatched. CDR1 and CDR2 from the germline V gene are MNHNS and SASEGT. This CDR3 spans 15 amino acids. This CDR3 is CASSPLRTGDNEQFF. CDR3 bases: TGTGCCAGCAGCCCCCTACGGACAGGTGACAATGAGCAGTTCTTC.